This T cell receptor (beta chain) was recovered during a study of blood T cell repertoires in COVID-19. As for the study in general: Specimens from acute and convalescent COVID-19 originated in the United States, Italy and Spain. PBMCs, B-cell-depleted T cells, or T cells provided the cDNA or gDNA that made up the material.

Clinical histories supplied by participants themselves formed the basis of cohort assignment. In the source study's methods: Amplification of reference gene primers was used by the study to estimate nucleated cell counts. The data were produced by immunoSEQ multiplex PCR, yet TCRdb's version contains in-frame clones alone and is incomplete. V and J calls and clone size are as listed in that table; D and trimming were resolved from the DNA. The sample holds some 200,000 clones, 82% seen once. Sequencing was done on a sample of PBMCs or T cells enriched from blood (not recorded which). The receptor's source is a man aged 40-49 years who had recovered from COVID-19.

CDR3 sequence: CASSQVSRDTEAFF. The CDR3 region has the DNA TGTGCCAGCAGCCAAGTATCTCGGGACACTGAAGCTTTCTTT. The chain recombines TRBV7-3 with TRBJ1-1; D gene uncertain. The V end lost 5 bases, the J end lost 3 bases, and 13 bases lay between the germline ends. The length of the CDR3 is 14 residues. CDR1 and CDR2 from the germline V gene are SGHTA and FQGTGA.